One and the same sample provided the 15 T cell receptor beta chains below, sequenced in a study of OX40 agonist ivuxolimab in advanced cancers. Data came from immunoSEQ multiplex PCR; TCRdb stores just in-frame clones and leaves some out. The table shows around 69,000 clones, with 89% occurring only once. Source: CD4+ or CD8+ T cells sorted from blood, taken in a trial of the OX40 agonist ivuxolimab. The receptors derive from an adult with an advanced solid tumor such as melanoma, head and neck, liver or kidney cancer.

V and J are TRBV5-8 and TRBJ1-5; TRBD1 agrees at 9 bases. Germline values: CDR1 SGHTS, CDR2 YDEGEE. This CDR3 contains 16 residues. J lost 2 bases, V lost 9 bases, and 12 bases had no gene match. In DNA, the CDR3 is TGTGCCACAAGGACAGGGGCGAGGGGGGGCAATCAGCCCCAGCATTTT. It specifies CATRTGARGGNQPQHF.

This clone showed up just once. The chain employs TRBV9 and TRBJ2-1, with D uncertain. Germline V lookup: CDR1 SGDLS, CDR2 YYNGEE. With 0 bases removed from V and 5 bases from J, the gap between germline ends came to 9 bases. The CDR3 sequence is 14 residues long. For the CDR3, the DNA is TGTGCCAGCAGCGTAGTTCCCACAAACAATGAGCAGTTCTTC. This codes for CASSVVPTNNEQFF.

This clone was observed a single time. The CDR3 nucleotides are TGTGCCAGCTCACCCCCGTCCTGGACAGATACGCAGTATTTT. It translates to CASSPPSWTDTQYF. The rearrangement links TRBV18 to TRBJ2-3; no clear D. Per the germline V gene, CDR1 is KGHSH and CDR2 is LQKENI. CDR3 size: 14 residues. The V end lost 3 bases, the J end lost 3 bases, and 10 bases lay between the germline ends.

V gene TRBV9 combines with J gene TRBJ2-7; 8 nucleotides align to TRBD1. Germline trimming cut 1 base from V and 2 bases from J; bases unmatched to any gene: 2. Germline assignment: CDR1 SGDLS and CDR2 YYNGEE. The CDR3 extends over 14 amino acids. The CDR3 bases are TGTGCCAGCAGCGTATCAGGGGGCACCTACGAGCAGTACTTC. Translation gives CASSVSGGTYEQYF.

The rearrangement uses TRBV6-6 and TRBJ1-5; TRBD1 might be the D (6 bases). Per the germline V gene, CDR1 is MNHNY and CDR2 is SVGAGI (reference sequence). Deletions cut 2 bases from V and 3 bases from J, with 11 bases between. The CDR3 contains 15 residues. The CDR3 DNA reads TGTGCCAGCAGTTACGGACCAGGGGCCAATCAGCCCCAGCATTTT. Amino acid sequence: CASSYGPGANQPQHF.

This sequence joins TRBV7-3 and TRBJ1-2, with 8 positions matching TRBD1. The CDR3 extends over 12 amino acids. After removal of 8 bases from V and 4 bases from J, the junction contained 3 bases not matched to a gene. CDR1 and CDR2 (germline): SGHTA, FQGTGA. CDR3 bases: TGTGCCAGCGGGGGGACAGGCTATGGCTACACCTTC. Its translation: CASGGTGYGYTF. Drawing the rest from reference TRBV7-3 and TRBJ1-2, the complete variable domain is GAGVSQTPSNKVTEKGKYVELRCDPISGHTALYWYRQSLGQGPEFLIYFQGTGAADDSGLPNDRFFAVRPEGSVSTLKIQRTERGDSAVYLCASGGTGYGYTFGSGTRLTVV.

In DNA, the CDR3 is TGTGCCATCACCCGCGGGACAGATCGGTTCTTC. Its protein is CAITRGTDRFF. This chain joins TRBV10-3 and TRBJ2-1; tentative D call: TRBD1 (7 bases). The CDR3 contains 11 residues. In germline, CDR1 is ENHRY, CDR2 SYGVKD. The V end was cut by 7 bases, the J end by 15 bases, with 16 bases between.

V gene TRBV28 combines with J gene TRBJ1-2; 8 nucleotides align to TRBD1. Unmatched junction bases numbered 17, after V lost 7 bases and J lost 4 bases. Per germline, CDR1 MDHEN and CDR2 SYDVKM. The CDR3 runs 17 residues. The CDR3 DNA follows: TGTGCCAGCACCGACTTAGGGTTAGGACAGGGCGCCTATGGCTACACCTTC. Translation: CASTDLGLGQGAYGYTF.

The J gene is TRBJ1-1, the V gene TRBV27; unclear D gene. V was clipped by 0 bases and J by 5 bases, with 7 bases between them. CDR1 and CDR2 (germline): MNHEY, SMNVEV (reference sequence). This CDR3 contains 13 residues. Written as DNA, the CDR3 is TGTGCCAGCAGTTTATCATTGGGGACTGAAGCTTTCTTT. This sequence encodes CASSLSLGTEAFF.

In the case of this clone: Other nucleotide sequences in the sample specify the same CDR3. The chain joins TRBV28 to TRBJ1-3, with TRBD1 matching 8 bases. Germline V gene lookup returns CDR1 MDHEN and CDR2 SYDVKM. The V and J ends lost 2 bases and 0 bases, in that order; junction bases with no gene match: 0. The CDR3 spans 15 residues. The CDR3 here is CASSLTGGSGNTIYF. The DNA of the CDR3 is TGTGCCAGCAGTTTAACAGGGGGCTCTGGAAACACCATATATTTT.

V and J are TRBV6-6 and TRBJ2-3; D not certain. CDR3 length: 15 amino acids. Germline CDR1 and CDR2: MNHNY and SVGAGI (reference sequence). Trimming removed 0 bases at V and 4 bases at J, with 11 bases between. The CDR3 region has the DNA TGTGCCAGCAGTTACTCGGAGAGAGGCCCAGATACGCAGTATTTT. It encodes CASSYSERGPDTQYF.

The chain links TRBV7-2 to TRBJ2-7; TRBD2 aligns across 7 bases. CDR3 length: 15 amino acids. The V gene end was trimmed by 5 bases and the J gene end by 6 bases; junction bases not matched to a gene: 13. Germline V gives CDR1 SGHTA, CDR2 FQGNSA. CDR3 region: CASSRVVAGVPEQYF. Here the CDR3 DNA reads TGTGCCAGCAGCAGGGTCGTGGCGGGAGTCCCCGAGCAGTACTTC.

The chain has TRBV30 and TRBJ1-4; D not certain. V lost 5 bases, J lost 0 bases, and 7 bases lay in between. Germline CDR1 and CDR2: GTSNPN and SVGIG (reference sequence). The CDR3 consists of 13 residues. Written as DNA, the CDR3 is TGTGCCTGGCAACTAGCAACTAATGAAAAACTGTTTTTT. It codes for CAWQLATNEKLFF.

The chain combines TRBV18 with TRBJ1-1; possible D gene TRBD1, 6 bases. Germline values: CDR1 KGHSH, CDR2 LQKENI. The ends were cut back, 6 bases at V and 0 bases at J, with 11 bases in the middle. CDR3 size: 14 residues. This CDR3 is CASSFTGMNTEAFF. The CDR3 DNA follows: TGTGCCAGCTCGTTCACAGGGATGAACACTGAAGCTTTCTTT.

This clone showed up just once. The genes are TRBV19 and TRBJ2-5, with TRBD2 identical over 8 bases. Germline values: CDR1 LNHDA, CDR2 SQIVND (reference sequence). The length of the CDR3 is 14 residues. Trimming cost V 9 bases and J 5 bases; bases outside gene matches: 11. For the CDR3, the DNA is TGTGCCAGCCAGGGAGCGGGAGCCGGGGAGACCCAGTACTTC. As protein: CASQGAGAGETQYF.